This T cell receptor (beta chain) was documented in a study of immune cell composition in non-small cell lung cancer. Study-wide context: Histologic subtype was mainly adenocarcinoma or squamous cell carcinoma.

Notes on the study in general: Squamous carcinomas (about 75%) more often had tumour-associated clones >0.5% than adenocarcinomas (around 33%).

This CDR3 comprises 15 residues. The trim removed 7 bases at V and 6 bases at J, leaving 11 bases unmatched. Germline V gives CDR1 SGHAT, CDR2 FQDESV (reference sequence). About this clone: No antigen is known for it.

Sequencing was performed with immunoSEQ multiplex PCR; in TCRdb, only in-frame clones are kept and a portion is missing. The table includes 14,000 to 15,000 clones, roughly 69% detected once. This chain uses TRBV11-1 with TRBJ2-1, with TRBD1 matching over 8 bases. Sequenced material: lung tumor tissue. This receptor was taken from a human donor with non-small cell lung cancer. CDR3 DNA sequence: TGTGCCAGCACCCCAGGACAGGGAGCGGCCAATGAGCAGTTCTTC. As protein: CASTPGQGAANEQFF.